The 2 T cell receptor beta chains below were found in one sample sequenced in a study of human T cells and chemical hapten exposure. TCRdb re-called the RACE reads through MiXCR, storing one row per CDR3 protein. The sample carries 65,000 to 90,000 distinct CDR3 sequences, 14% recorded once. The time point here: pre-sensitization, week 0. This sample's treatment: therapeutic diphenylcyclopropenone sensitization with weekly scalp DPC. Sequenced material: whole blood, taken in connection with sensitization to the hapten diphenylcyclopropenone (DPC). Receptors originate from a woman in her forties or fifties with alopecia areata. Some clones in this sample may be carry-over from other donors' samples.

This clonotype was counted many times. The chain is built from TRBV7-8 and TRBJ2-3; possible D gene TRBD2, 6 bases. V was trimmed by 2 bases and J by 7 bases, leaving 19 bases between them. Germline values: CDR1 SGHVS, CDR2 FQNEAQ. This CDR3 is built from 16 residues. CDR3 DNA: TGTGCCAGCAGCTTACTCAGGGACTGGATGGGAAATACGCAGTATTTT. This encodes CASSLLRDWMGNTQYF.

The V and J genes are TRBV5-1 and TRBJ2-2; 11 positions match TRBD2. Germline V gene data show CDR1 as SGHRS and CDR2 as YFSETQ. V was pared by 2 bases and J by 1 base, with 1 base of the junction left unmatched. The CDR3 is made up of 16 amino acids. In DNA, the CDR3 is TGCGCCAGCAGCTTCACTAGCGGGAGGAACACCGGGGAGCTGTTTTTT. This sequence encodes CASSFTSGRNTGELFF.